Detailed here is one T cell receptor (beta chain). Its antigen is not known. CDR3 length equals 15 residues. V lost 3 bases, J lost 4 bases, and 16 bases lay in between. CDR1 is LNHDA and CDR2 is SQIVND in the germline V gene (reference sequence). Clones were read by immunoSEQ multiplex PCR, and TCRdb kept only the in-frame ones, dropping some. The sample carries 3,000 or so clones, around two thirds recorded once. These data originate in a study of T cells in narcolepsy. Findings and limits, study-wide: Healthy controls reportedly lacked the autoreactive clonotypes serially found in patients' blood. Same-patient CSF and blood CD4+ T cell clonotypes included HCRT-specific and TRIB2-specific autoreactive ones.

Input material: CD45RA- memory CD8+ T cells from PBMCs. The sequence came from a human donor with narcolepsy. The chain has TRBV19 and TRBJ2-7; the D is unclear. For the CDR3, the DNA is TGTGCCAGTAGTATCCGGGCGGCCCGCGGTTACGAGCAGTACTTC. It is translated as CASSIRAARGYEQYF. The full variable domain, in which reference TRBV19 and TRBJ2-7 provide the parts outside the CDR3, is DGGITQSPKYLFRKEGQNVTLSCEQNLNHDAMYWYRQDPGQGLRLIYYSQIVNDFQKGDIAEGYSVSREKKESFPLTVTSAQKNPTAFYLCASSIRAARGYEQYFGPGTRLTVT.